The clone carrying this TCR beta chain was counted a few times. Its matching antigen is unknown. This sample is drawn from a study of T cell responses to AZD1222 COVID-19 vaccine. Study-wide results and caveats: Regions 160-218 and 743-854 held dominance among vaccine-associated CD4 TCRs, which spanned spike.

Germline CDR1 SEHNR, CDR2 FQNEAQ (reference sequence). The CDR3 spans 13 residues. The V gene lost 5 bases and the J gene lost 2 bases, with 10 bases spanning the gap. Data came from immunoSEQ multiplex PCR; TCRdb stores just in-frame clones and leaves some out. The sample has over 100,000 clones; 90% are singletons. The chain is built from TRBV7-9 and TRBJ2-7, with D unresolved. The origin of this receptor is an adult in good health. Specimen: peripheral blood, collected on day 0 of AZD1222 vaccination. The CDR3 nucleotides are TGTGCCAGCAGCGGATTGGCAGCCTACGAGCAGTACTTC. This encodes CASSGLAAYEQYF.